These 18 T cell receptor beta chains originate from one sample sequenced in a study of CD4 T cells in relation to SARS-CoV-2 and coronaviruses. Sequencing was performed with immunoSEQ multiplex PCR; in TCRdb, only in-frame clones are kept and a portion is missing. The sample consists of about 34,000 clones, about 70% of them appearing once. These receptors lack a known antigen. What was sequenced was memory CD4+ T cells from PBMCs, cultured in vitro. Receptor source: an adult with COVID-19.

This chain connects TRBV5-1 to TRBJ1-3; D unresolved. V lost 4 bases and J lost 2, with 7 bases in between. CDR3 length equals 13 residues. Germline CDR1 is SGHRS and CDR2 is YFSETQ. The DNA for the CDR3 is TGCGCCAGCAGCCCTTCTCCTGGAAACACCATATATTTT. Translated, it gives CASSPSPGNTIYF.

This chain connects TRBV15 to TRBJ2-6; 7 bases line up with TRBD2. The CDR3 runs 17 residues. The V segment lost 4 bases and the J segment 4 bases; nucleotides outside the gene matches: 10. In germline, CDR1 is LNHNV, CDR2 YYDKDF (reference sequence). CDR3 residues: CATSILGGGSGANVLTF. The DNA of the CDR3 is TGTGCCACCAGCATCTTGGGGGGAGGGTCCGGGGCCAACGTCCTGACTTTC.

This clone was picked up a small number of times. This chain links TRBV27 with TRBJ2-7; no clear D. From germline, CDR1 is MNHEY and CDR2 SMNVEV (reference sequence). CDR3 length equals 13 residues. The V gene lost 0 bases and the J gene lost 0 bases, with 3 bases spanning the gap. CDR3 region: CASSLSRSYEQYF. The CDR3 DNA is TGTGCCAGCAGTTTATCCCGCTCCTACGAGCAGTACTTC.

The chain combines TRBV6-5 with TRBJ2-7; 8 positions agree with TRBD1. J was trimmed by 6 bases and V by 4 bases; bases with no gene match: 5. In germline, CDR1 is MNHEY, CDR2 SVGAGI. This CDR3 is 13 amino acids long. The CDR3 reads CASSWDRTGEQYF. For the CDR3, the DNA is TGTGCCAGCAGTTGGGACAGGACTGGCGAGCAGTACTTC.

Remarks on this clone: One end of the junction fails to match germline, which may point to a read error. The V gene is TRBV7-3, the J gene TRBJ1-1, with a possible D match to TRBD1 (5 bases). The CDR3 is made up of 13 amino acids. Germline V gene lookup returns CDR1 SGHTA and CDR2 FQGTGA. The CDR3 region is CASSTRQNPEAFF. Here the CDR3 DNA reads TGTGCCAGCAGCACCCGACAGAACCCTGAAGCTTTCTTT.

The CDR3 region has the DNA TGTGCCAGTAGTCCCAACAGGGAACAGGAGGTTCAGTACTTC. Its protein product is CASSPNREQEVQYF. The chain links TRBV19 to TRBJ2-4; possibly TRBD1 for D (6 bases). Germline V lookup: CDR1 LNHDA, CDR2 SQIVND (reference sequence). The CDR3 has 14 residues. The V end was cut by 5 bases, the J end by 11 bases, with 19 bases between.

J is TRBJ2-2 and V is TRBV3-1 (or the pseudogene TRBV3-2); D unresolved. This CDR3 contains 17 residues. V lost 0 bases and J lost 4, with 15 bases in between. Germline CDR1 is LGHDT and CDR2 is YNNKEL (reference sequence). For the CDR3, the DNA is TGTGCCAGCAGCCAAGATATGTTTAGCTTGGGCACCGGGGAGCTGTTTTTT. Its translation is CASSQDMFSLGTGELFF.

This chain links TRBV27 with TRBJ2-1, with 7 bases matching TRBD2. The V and J ends lost 2 bases and 4 bases, in that order; junction bases with no gene match: 11. CDR3 length: 17 residues. CDR1 and CDR2 from the germline V gene are MNHEY and SMNVEV (reference sequence). CDR3 loop: CASSLVSPRERYNEQFF. The DNA for the CDR3 is TGTGCCAGCAGTTTAGTTTCTCCGCGGGAGAGGTACAATGAGCAGTTCTTC.

This chain joins TRBV28 and TRBJ2-1; D may match TRBD1 or TRBD2 (5 bases each). There are 16 residues in the CDR3. V gave up 10 bases and J gave up 6 bases, with 25 bases separating them. The germline V gene has CDR1 MDHEN and CDR2 SYDVKM. CDR3 DNA sequence: TGTGCCACACTTGAGTGGGGGACGGGCTCTTCCAATGAGCAGTTCTTC. Protein sequence: CATLEWGTGSSNEQFF. Looking up the rest from reference TRBV28 and TRBJ2-1 gives the full variable domain: DVKVTQSSRYLVKRTGEKVFLECVQDMDHENMFWYRQDPGLGLRLIYFSYDVKMKEKGDIPEGYSVSREKKERFSLILESASTNQTSMYLCATLEWGTGSSNEQFFGPGTRLTVL.

This rearrangement joins TRBV30 to TRBJ2-4; 7 nucleotides line up with TRBD2. CDR1 and CDR2 (germline): GTSNPN, SVGIG (reference sequence). Trimming at V came to 3 bases and at J to 4 bases, leaving 3 bases not matched to a gene. The CDR3 is 13 residues long. This CDR3 is CAWRGGEKNIQYF. The CDR3 DNA follows: TGTGCCTGGAGGGGGGGGGAAAAAAACATTCAGTACTTC.

The gene calls are TRBV11-1 and TRBJ2-3; the match to TRBD2 covers 9 bases. CDR1 and CDR2 from the germline V gene are SGHAT and FQDESV (reference sequence). V shed 4 bases and J 4 bases; nucleotides not matched to a gene: 6. This CDR3 is built from 15 residues. CDR3 in amino acids: CASSSLAGVPDTQYF. DNA for the CDR3: TGTGCCAGCAGCTCGTTAGCGGGAGTCCCAGATACGCAGTATTTT.

V and J are TRBV5-4 and TRBJ2-5; no firm D call. Per the germline V gene, CDR1 is SGHNT and CDR2 is YYREEE (reference sequence). This CDR3 contains 12 residues. V dropped 1 base and J dropped 5 bases, with 6 bases sitting between them. Written as DNA, the CDR3 is TGTGCCAGCAGCTTGTGGTCGGAGACCCAGTACTTC. Encoded protein: CASSLWSETQYF.

For the CDR3, the DNA is TGTGCCAGCAGCCTCGCTAGCGGGAGCCACAATGAGCAGTTCTTC. Residues: CASSLASGSHNEQFF. The V call is TRBV7-2, the J call TRBJ2-1; 10 bases map to TRBD2. Germline trimming cut 5 bases from V and 5 bases from J; bases unmatched to any gene: 6. Germline lookup yields CDR1 SGHTA and CDR2 FQGNSA. The CDR3 consists of 15 residues.

The rearrangement uses TRBV6-2 or TRBV6-3 and TRBJ2-1, with a tentative D call TRBD1 (6 bases). The CDR3 spans 13 residues. Germline V CDR1 and CDR2: MNHEY, SVGEGT. Trimming stripped 2 bases from V and 4 bases from J, with 6 bases between. Here the CDR3 DNA reads TGTGCCAGCAGTTACAGGGGGTACAATGAGCAGTTCTTC. It is translated as CASSYRGYNEQFF.

The V call is TRBV9, the J call TRBJ2-1, with 12 bases matching TRBD2. Per germline, CDR1 SGDLS and CDR2 YYNGEE. The CDR3 extends over 17 amino acids. V shed 4 bases, J shed 9 bases, and the junction held 14 bases outside the gene matches. CDR3 sequence (DNA): TGTGCCAGCAGCCCACAATCGACTAGCGGGAGTTATTTTGAGCAGTTCTTC. Amino acids: CASSPQSTSGSYFEQFF.

The chain joins TRBV3-1 (or the pseudogene TRBV3-2) to TRBJ1-6, with a weak D call TRBD1 (6 bases). V dropped 3 bases and J dropped 8 bases, with 17 bases sitting between them. Germline V lookup: CDR1 LGHDT, CDR2 YNNKEL (reference sequence). CDR3 length equals 16 residues. CDR3 in amino acids: CASSHGRLAGDSPLHF. The DNA for the CDR3 is TGTGCCAGCAGCCACGGGCGCCTGGCAGGGGATTCACCCCTCCACTTT.

This clone was found a few times. As DNA, the CDR3 is TGCGCCAGCAGCTTGTTCGGGGGGCAATCGGGCACTGAAGCTTTCTTT. Translation: CASSLFGGQSGTEAFF. This sequence joins TRBV5-1 and TRBJ1-1; perhaps TRBD1 as D (6 bases). Germline V gene lookup returns CDR1 SGHRS and CDR2 YFSETQ. The CDR3 extends over 16 amino acids. With 1 base removed from V and 4 bases from J, the gap between germline ends came to 17 bases.

This sequence joins TRBV15 and TRBJ2-2; no definite D call. Germline V CDR1 and CDR2: LNHNV, YYDKDF (reference sequence). Trimming pared 5 bases from V and 3 bases from J, leaving 16 bases between. CDR3 size: 16 residues. The CDR3 spells CATSRGQSVYTGELFF. The DNA of the CDR3 is TGTGCCACCAGCCGCGGCCAGTCTGTGTACACCGGGGAGCTGTTTTTT.